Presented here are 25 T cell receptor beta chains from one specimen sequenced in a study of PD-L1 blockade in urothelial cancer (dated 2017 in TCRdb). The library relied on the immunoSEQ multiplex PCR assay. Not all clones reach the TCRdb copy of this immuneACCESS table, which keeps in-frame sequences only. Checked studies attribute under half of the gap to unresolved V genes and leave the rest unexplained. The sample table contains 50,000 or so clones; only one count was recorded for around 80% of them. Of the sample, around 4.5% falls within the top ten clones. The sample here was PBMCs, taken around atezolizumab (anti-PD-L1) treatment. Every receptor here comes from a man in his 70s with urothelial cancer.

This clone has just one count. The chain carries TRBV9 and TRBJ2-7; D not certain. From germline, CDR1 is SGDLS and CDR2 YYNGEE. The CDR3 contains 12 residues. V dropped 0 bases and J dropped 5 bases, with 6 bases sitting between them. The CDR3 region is CASSVGSDEQYF. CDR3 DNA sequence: TGTGCCAGCAGCGTAGGTTCGGACGAGCAGTACTTC.

The CDR3 reads CASRPTGQGSGANVLTF. The DNA for the CDR3 is TGTGCCAGTAGGCCAACGGGACAGGGGTCTGGGGCCAACGTCCTGACTTTC. J is TRBJ2-6 and V is TRBV19, with 10 nucleotides matching TRBD1. The J segment lost 1 base and the V segment lost 6 bases, leaving 6 bases of the junction unmatched. The CDR3 spans 17 residues. CDR1 is LNHDA and CDR2 is SQIVND in the germline V gene (reference sequence).

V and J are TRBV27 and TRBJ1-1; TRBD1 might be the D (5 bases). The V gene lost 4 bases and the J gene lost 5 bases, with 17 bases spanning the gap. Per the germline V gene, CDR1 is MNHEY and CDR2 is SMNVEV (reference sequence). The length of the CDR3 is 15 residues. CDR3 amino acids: CASSWTAGGGTEAFF. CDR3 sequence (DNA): TGTGCCAGCAGTTGGACGGCCGGGGGTGGTACTGAAGCTTTCTTT.

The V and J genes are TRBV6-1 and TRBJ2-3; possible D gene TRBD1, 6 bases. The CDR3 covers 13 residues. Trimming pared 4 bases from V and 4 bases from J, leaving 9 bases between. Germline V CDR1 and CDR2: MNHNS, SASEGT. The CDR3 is CASSGGQPDTQYF. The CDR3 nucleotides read TGTGCCAGCAGTGGGGGACAACCAGATACGCAGTATTTT.

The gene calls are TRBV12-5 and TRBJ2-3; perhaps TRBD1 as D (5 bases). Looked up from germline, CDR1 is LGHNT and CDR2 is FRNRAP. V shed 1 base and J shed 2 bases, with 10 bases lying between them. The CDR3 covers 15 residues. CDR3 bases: TGTGCTAGTGGTTTGGGACAGAGCATCACAGATACGCAGTATTTT. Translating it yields CASGLGQSITDTQYF.

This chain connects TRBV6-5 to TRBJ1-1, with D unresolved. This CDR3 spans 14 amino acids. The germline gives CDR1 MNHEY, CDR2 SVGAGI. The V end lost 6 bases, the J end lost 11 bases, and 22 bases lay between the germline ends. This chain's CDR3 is CASSPGRDRLAAFF. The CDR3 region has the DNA TGTGCCAGCAGCCCCGGGCGGGATAGGCTAGCGGCTTTCTTT.

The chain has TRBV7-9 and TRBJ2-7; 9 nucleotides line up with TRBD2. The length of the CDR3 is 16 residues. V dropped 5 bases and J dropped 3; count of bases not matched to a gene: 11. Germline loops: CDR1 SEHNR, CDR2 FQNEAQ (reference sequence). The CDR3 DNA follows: TGTGCCAGCAGCCTTAGCGGGACTAGCCCTTTCTACGAGCAGTACTTC. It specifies CASSLSGTSPFYEQYF.

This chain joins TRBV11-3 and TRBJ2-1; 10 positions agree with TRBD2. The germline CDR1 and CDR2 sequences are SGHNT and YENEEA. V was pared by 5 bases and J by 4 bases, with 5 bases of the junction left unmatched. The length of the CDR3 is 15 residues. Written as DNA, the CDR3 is TGTGCCAGCAGCCTCCTAGCGGGGGAGTACAATGAGCAGTTCTTC. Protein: CASSLLAGEYNEQFF.

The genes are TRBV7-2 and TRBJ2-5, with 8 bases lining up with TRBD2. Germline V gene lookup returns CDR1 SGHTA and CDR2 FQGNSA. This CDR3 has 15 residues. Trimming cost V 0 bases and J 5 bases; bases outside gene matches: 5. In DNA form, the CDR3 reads TGTGCCAGCAGCTTAGCGCCTAGCGGGTTTGAGACCCAGTACTTC. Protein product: CASSLAPSGFETQYF.

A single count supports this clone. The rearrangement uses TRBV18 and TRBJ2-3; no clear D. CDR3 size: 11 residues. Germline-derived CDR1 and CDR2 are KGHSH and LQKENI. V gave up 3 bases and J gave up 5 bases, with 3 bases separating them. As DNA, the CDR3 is TGTGCCAGCTCACCCCAAGATACGCAGTATTTT. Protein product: CASSPQDTQYF.

The CDR3 DNA follows: TGTGCCACCAGCAGAGGAGTATCGCAGACCCAGTACTTC. This gives the protein CATSRGVSQTQYF. J is TRBJ2-5 and V is TRBV15; no clear D gene. Germline CDR1 is LNHNV and CDR2 is YYDKDF (reference sequence). The length of the CDR3 is 13 residues. V gave up 1 base and J gave up 6 bases, with 9 bases separating them.

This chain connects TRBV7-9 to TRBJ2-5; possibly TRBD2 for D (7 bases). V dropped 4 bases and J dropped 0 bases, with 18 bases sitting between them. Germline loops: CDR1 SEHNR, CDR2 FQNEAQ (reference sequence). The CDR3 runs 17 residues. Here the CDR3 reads CASSSGRRGTHQETQYF. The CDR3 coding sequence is TGTGCCAGCAGCTCCGGGAGGCGCGGGACACACCAAGAGACCCAGTACTTC.

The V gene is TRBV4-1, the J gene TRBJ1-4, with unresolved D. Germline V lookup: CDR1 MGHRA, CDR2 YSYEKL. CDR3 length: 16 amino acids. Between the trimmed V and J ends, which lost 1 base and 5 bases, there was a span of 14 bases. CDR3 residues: CASSQGRLGWNEKLFF. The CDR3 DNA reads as TGCGCCAGCAGCCAAGGACGACTTGGGTGGAATGAAAAACTGTTTTTT.

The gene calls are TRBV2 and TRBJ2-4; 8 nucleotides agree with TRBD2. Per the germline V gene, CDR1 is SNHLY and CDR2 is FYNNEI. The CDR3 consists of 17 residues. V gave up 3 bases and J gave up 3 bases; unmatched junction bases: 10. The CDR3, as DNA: TGTGCCAGCAGTGATCGGGAGGGCCTTTTCGGCAAAAACATTCAGTACTTC. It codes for CASSDREGLFGKNIQYF.

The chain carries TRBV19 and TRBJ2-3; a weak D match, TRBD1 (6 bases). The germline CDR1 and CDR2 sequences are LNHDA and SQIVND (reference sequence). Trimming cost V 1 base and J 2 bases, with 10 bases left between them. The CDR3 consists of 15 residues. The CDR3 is CASSIGGRPTDTQYF. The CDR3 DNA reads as TGTGCCAGTAGTATAGGGGGGCGCCCCACAGATACGCAGTATTTT.

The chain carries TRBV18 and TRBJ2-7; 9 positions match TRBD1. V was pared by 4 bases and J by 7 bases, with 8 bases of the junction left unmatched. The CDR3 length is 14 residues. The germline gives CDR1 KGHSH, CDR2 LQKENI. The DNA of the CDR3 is TGTGCCAGCTCACGGGACAGGGCCCAGAGGGAGCAGTACTTC. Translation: CASSRDRAQREQYF.

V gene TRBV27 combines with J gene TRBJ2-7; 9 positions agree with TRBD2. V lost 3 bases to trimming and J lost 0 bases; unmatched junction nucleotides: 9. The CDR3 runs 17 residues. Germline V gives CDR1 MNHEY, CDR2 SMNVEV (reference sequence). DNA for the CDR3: TGTGCCAGCAGTTTCTCTAGCGGGACCACTAGCTCCTACGAGCAGTACTTC. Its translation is CASSFSSGTTSSYEQYF.

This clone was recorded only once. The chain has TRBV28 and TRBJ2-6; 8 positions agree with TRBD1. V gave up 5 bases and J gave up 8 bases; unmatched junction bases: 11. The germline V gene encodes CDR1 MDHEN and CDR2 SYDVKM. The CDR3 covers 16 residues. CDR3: CASSRGQASRTNVLTF. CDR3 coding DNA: TGTGCCAGCAGTAGGGGACAGGCTTCGAGGACCAACGTCCTGACTTTC.

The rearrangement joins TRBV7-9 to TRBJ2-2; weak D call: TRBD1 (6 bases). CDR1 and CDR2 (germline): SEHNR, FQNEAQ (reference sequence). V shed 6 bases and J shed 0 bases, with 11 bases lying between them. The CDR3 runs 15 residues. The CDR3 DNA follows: TGTGCCAGCAGGGTTTGGACAGCGAACACCGGGGAGCTGTTTTTT. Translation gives CASRVWTANTGELFF.

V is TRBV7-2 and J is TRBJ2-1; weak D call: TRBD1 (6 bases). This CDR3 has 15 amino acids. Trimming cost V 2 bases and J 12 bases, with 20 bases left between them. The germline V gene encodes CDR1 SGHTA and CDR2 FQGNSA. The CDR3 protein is CASSLQQGTKGVQFF. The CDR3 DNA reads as TGTGCCAGCAGCTTACAACAGGGAACAAAGGGAGTGCAGTTCTTC.

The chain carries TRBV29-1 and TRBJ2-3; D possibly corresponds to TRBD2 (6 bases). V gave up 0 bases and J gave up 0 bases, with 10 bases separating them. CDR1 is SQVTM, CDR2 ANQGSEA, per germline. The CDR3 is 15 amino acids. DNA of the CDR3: TGCAGCGTTGAAGATCTGGGGGGTAGCACAGATACGCAGTATTTT. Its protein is CSVEDLGGSTDTQYF.

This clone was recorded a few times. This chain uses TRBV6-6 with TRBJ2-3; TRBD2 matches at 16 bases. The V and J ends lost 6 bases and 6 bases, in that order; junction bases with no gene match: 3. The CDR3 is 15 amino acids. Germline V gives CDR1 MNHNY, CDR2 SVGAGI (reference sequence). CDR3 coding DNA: TGTGCCAGCAGCCCGGGACTAGCGGGAGGGGATACGCAGTATTTT. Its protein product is CASSPGLAGGDTQYF.

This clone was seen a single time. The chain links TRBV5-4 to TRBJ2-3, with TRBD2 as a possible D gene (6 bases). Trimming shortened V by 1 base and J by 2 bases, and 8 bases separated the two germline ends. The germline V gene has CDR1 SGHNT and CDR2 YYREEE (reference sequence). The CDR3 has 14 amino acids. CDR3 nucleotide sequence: TGTGCCAGCAGCTTGCTAGCGTTCACAGATACGCAGTATTTT. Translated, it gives CASSLLAFTDTQYF.

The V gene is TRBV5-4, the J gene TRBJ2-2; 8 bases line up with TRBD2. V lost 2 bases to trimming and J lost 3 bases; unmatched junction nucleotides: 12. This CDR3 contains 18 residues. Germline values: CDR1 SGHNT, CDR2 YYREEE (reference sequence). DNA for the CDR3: TGTGCCAGCAGCTTTAAAGCGGGGGCCTTCCTTGACACCGGGGAGCTGTTTTTT. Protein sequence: CASSFKAGAFLDTGELFF.

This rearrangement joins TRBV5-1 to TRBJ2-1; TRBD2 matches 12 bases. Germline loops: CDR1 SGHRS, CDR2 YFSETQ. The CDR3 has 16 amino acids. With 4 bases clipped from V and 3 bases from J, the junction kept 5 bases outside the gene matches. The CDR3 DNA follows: TGCGCCAGCAGCGCTAGGACTAGCGGGATCTACAATGAGCAGTTCTTC. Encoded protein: CASSARTSGIYNEQFF. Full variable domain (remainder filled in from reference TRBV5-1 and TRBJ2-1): KAGVTQTPRYLIKTRGQQVTLSCSPISGHRSVSWYQQTPGQGLQFLFEYFSETQRNKGNFPGRFSGRQFSNSRSEMNVSTLELGDSALYLCASSARTSGIYNEQFFGPGTRLTVL.